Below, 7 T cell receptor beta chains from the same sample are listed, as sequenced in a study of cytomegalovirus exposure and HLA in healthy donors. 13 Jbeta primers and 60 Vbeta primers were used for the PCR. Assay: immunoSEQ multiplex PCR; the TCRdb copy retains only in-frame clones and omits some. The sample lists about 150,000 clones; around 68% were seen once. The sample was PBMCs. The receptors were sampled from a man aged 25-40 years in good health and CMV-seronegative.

For the CDR3, the DNA is TGCGCCAGCAGCTTGGACAGTAATGAAAAACTGTTTTTT. This sequence encodes CASSLDSNEKLFF. The chain recombines TRBV5-1 with TRBJ1-4, with D hard to call. With 0 bases removed from V and 4 bases from J, the gap between germline ends came to 4 bases. Germline loops: CDR1 SGHRS, CDR2 YFSETQ. The CDR3 spans 13 residues.

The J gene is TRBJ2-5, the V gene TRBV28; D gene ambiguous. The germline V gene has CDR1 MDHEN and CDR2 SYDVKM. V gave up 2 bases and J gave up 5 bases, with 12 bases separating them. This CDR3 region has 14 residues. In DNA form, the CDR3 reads TGTGCCAGCAGTTTAAGTGGCGGAACGGAGACCCAGTACTTC. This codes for CASSLSGGTETQYF.

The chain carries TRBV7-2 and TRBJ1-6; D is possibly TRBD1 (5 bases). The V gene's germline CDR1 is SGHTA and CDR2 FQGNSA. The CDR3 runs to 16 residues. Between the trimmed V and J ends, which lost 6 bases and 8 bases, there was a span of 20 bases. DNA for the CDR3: TGTGCCAGCAGTTCACCAGGGTTTACTGGTGATTCACCCCTCCACTTT. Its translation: CASSSPGFTGDSPLHF.

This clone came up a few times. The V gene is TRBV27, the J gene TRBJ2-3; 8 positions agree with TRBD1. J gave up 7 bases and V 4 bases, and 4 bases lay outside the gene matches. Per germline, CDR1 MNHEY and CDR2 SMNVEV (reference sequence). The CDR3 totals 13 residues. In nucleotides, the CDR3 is TGTGCCAGCAGTTCCACAGGGGGAAATACGCAGTATTTT. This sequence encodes CASSSTGGNTQYF.

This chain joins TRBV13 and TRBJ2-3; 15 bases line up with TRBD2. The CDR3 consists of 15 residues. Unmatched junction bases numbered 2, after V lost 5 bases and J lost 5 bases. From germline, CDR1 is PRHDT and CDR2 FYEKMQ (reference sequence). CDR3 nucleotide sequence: TGTGCCAGCAGCGCGGGACTAGCGGGGGGAGATACGCAGTATTTT. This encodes CASSAGLAGGDTQYF.

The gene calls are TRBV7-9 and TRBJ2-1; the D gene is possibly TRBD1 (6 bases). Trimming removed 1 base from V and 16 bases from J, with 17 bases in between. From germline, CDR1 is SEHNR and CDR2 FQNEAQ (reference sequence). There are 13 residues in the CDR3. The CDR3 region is CASSLEGVGQSFF. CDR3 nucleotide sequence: TGTGCCAGCAGCTTAGAGGGGGTGGGCCAGTCTTTCTTC.

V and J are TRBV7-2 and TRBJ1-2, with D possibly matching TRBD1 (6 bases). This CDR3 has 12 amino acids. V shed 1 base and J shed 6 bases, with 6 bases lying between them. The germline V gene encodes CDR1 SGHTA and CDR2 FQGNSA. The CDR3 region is CASSLEGDGYTF. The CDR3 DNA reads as TGTGCCAGCAGCTTAGAGGGGGATGGCTACACCTTC.